This T cell receptor beta chain is from a study of T cell responses to AZD1222 COVID-19 vaccine. Sequenced by immunoSEQ multiplex PCR; TCRdb stores in-frame clones only, minus some. The table lists about 130,000 clones, approximately 88% of them singletons. With respect to this clone: Its target is unknown.

Losses at the gene ends were 7 bases for V and 1 base for J; bases not matched to a gene: 7. Germline V gene lookup returns CDR1 SGDLS and CDR2 YYNGEE. The CDR3 is 15 residues long. Study findings and constraints: Reports say nearly half of spike-specific TCRs go after unmutated variant regions. At 160-218 and 743-854, vaccine-associated CD4 TCRs were dominant, and they spanned spike.

This receptor was obtained from an adult who received the AZD1222 COVID-19 vaccine. J is TRBJ2-3 and V is TRBV9, with TRBD2 matching 9 bases. The sequencing here drew on peripheral blood, taken 28 days after the second AZD1222 dose. Written as DNA, the CDR3 is TGTGCCAGCCGTCGCCGACTAGCGGGCACAGATACGCAGTATTTT. It translates to CASRRRLAGTDTQYF.